This record concerns one T cell receptor (beta chain) sequence. Assay: immunoSEQ multiplex PCR; the TCRdb copy retains only in-frame clones and omits some. The repertoire has about 130,000 clones, about four fifths of them found once; the top ten carry around 20%. This sample is drawn from a study of blood T cell repertoires in COVID-19. The CDR3 length is 16 residues. With 1 base clipped from V and 5 bases from J, the junction kept 3 bases outside the gene matches. CDR1 and CDR2 from the germline V gene are SGHTA and FQGNSA. Sequences were obtained from peripheral blood. The V gene is TRBV7-2, the J gene TRBJ2-5; 14 positions match TRBD2. This TCR was recovered from a man aged 80 or over with acute or convalescent COVID-19. CDR3 amino acids: CASSLGLAGGLETQYF. In DNA form, the CDR3 reads TGTGCCAGCAGCTTAGGACTAGCGGGGGGGCTGGAGACCCAGTACTTC.